These 32 T cell receptor beta chains came from one sample sequenced in a study of identical twins. One entry per CDR3 protein, called by TCRdb with MiXCR from the 5' RACE reads. The sample shows 650,000 to 800,000 distinct CDR3 sequences, over 8.5% of them seen only once. This sample was shared with a second study, whose subject was yellow fever vaccine responses in identical twins.

The sample comprised PBMCs. These receptors all stem from a woman aged 18-35 years in good health.

This clonotype was found a few times. J is TRBJ2-7 and V is TRBV7-6; 9 bases agree with TRBD1. V lost 6 bases and J lost 6; bases outside the gene matches: 12. Germline V gives CDR1 SGHVS, CDR2 FNYEAQ. This CDR3 spans 15 amino acids. The CDR3 spells CASRAAGTGIGEQYF. As DNA, the CDR3 is TGTGCCAGCAGGGCAGCTGGGACAGGGATCGGCGAGCAGTACTTC.

In this sample, this clonotype turned up a few times. V usage is TRBV10-3 and J usage is TRBJ2-3, with D maybe TRBD2 (5 bases). The CDR3 length is 15 residues. Germline lookup yields CDR1 ENHRY and CDR2 SYGVKD. The V end was cut by 7 bases, the J end by 2 bases, with 16 bases between. In nucleotides, the CDR3 is TGTGCCATCAACCCTGGTAGCGAGCCCACAGATACGCAGTATTTT. Amino acids: CAINPGSEPTDTQYF.

This clonotype was picked up many times. The CDR3 nucleotides are TGTGCCAGCAATGGGATGGTCAGGCAGGACGCCTACGAGCAGTACTTC. As protein: CASNGMVRQDAYEQYF. This chain links TRBV6-2 or TRBV6-3 with TRBJ2-7; D is unresolved. CDR3 length equals 16 residues. V shed 7 bases and J shed 2 bases, with 21 bases lying between them. Looked up from germline, CDR1 is MNHEY and CDR2 is SVGEGT.

The rearrangement uses TRBV20-1 and TRBJ2-1; no definite D call. With 1 base removed from V and 11 bases from J, the gap between germline ends came to 15 bases. Germline CDR1 and CDR2: DFQATT and SNEGSKA (reference sequence). This CDR3 has 13 amino acids. This CDR3 reads CSARAPDSTQQFF. The DNA for the CDR3 is TGCAGTGCTAGAGCCCCCGACTCCACTCAGCAGTTCTTC.

This chain joins TRBV4-2 and TRBJ2-1, with 12 bases lining up with TRBD2. After removal of 1 base from V and 9 bases from J, the junction contained 16 bases not matched to a gene. The CDR3 has 19 residues. Germline V CDR1 and CDR2: LGHNA, YNFKEQ. The CDR3 region is CASSQGRSSSGRGFTEQFF. CDR3 in DNA: TGTGCCAGCAGCCAAGGAAGGTCCTCTAGCGGGAGGGGATTTACTGAGCAGTTCTTC.

This clonotype was picked up a small number of times. The chain is built from TRBV6-1 and TRBJ1-1; TRBD1 might be the D (5 bases). The germline V gene encodes CDR1 MNHNS and CDR2 SASEGT. The CDR3 spans 13 residues. The V end was cut by 5 bases, the J end by 4 bases, with 11 bases between. The CDR3 is CASSTSGSTEAFF. Written as DNA, the CDR3 is TGTGCCAGCAGTACCTCAGGGAGCACTGAAGCTTTCTTT.

At least ten counts were recorded for this clonotype. The J gene is TRBJ2-7, the V gene TRBV25-1; D call uncertain. The CDR3 runs to 12 residues. CDR1 is MGHDK and CDR2 is SYGVNS in the germline V gene. Trimming shortened V by 4 bases and J by 3 bases, and 7 bases separated the two germline ends. CDR3 DNA sequence: TGTGCCAGCAGTGCGAACGGCTACGAGCAGTACTTC. Translation gives CASSANGYEQYF.

This clonotype was seen at least ten times. This chain connects TRBV14 to TRBJ2-1; D unresolved. This CDR3 is 17 amino acids long. V lost 1 base and J lost 5, with 18 bases in between. Per germline, CDR1 SGHDN and CDR2 FVKESK. Here the CDR3 DNA reads TGTGCCAGCAGCCAAGTCCCCCCCGTGACCCCTCACAATGAGCAGTTCTTC. Protein sequence: CASSQVPPVTPHNEQFF.

V is TRBV29-1 and J is TRBJ2-5; TRBD1 or TRBD2 may be the D gene (5 bases each). Germline V gene lookup returns CDR1 SQVTM and CDR2 ANQGSEA. The CDR3 totals 13 residues. The V and J ends lost 7 bases and 3 bases respectively, with 15 bases between them. The CDR3 coding sequence is TGCAGCGGTAAGGTGAGGGGAGAAGAGACCCAGTACTTC. The encoded protein is CSGKVRGEETQYF.

This clonotype was seen more than once but under ten times. The V and J genes are TRBV7-9 and TRBJ2-7, with D possibly matching TRBD2 (5 bases). The germline gives CDR1 SEHNR, CDR2 FQNEAQ (reference sequence). Trimming left V 6 bases short and J 6 bases short, with 15 bases between. The CDR3 spans 13 residues. CDR3 DNA: TGTGCCAGCAGGGAGGACGGCCTGGGCGAGCAGTACTTC. Translated, it gives CASREDGLGEQYF.

The gene calls are TRBV11-2 and TRBJ2-1; D is ambiguous. The V and J ends lost 1 base and 8 bases respectively, with 15 bases between them. The CDR3 covers 15 residues. Germline V gene data show CDR1 as SGHAT and CDR2 as FQNNGV. CDR3 loop: CASSLGLQVGYEQFF. The CDR3 DNA reads TGTGCCAGCAGCTTAGGTCTGCAGGTGGGGTATGAGCAGTTCTTC.

The chain combines TRBV12-3 or TRBV12-4 with TRBJ2-1, with TRBD2 identical over 12 bases. This CDR3 spans 20 amino acids. With 5 bases clipped from V and 6 bases from J, the junction kept 20 bases outside the gene matches. The CDR3 reads CASSPPLAGGLQLLVNEQFF. DNA for the CDR3: TGTGCCAGCAGTCCTCCCCTAGCGGGAGGGTTACAGCTCCTAGTCAATGAGCAGTTCTTC.

This clonotype was observed a few times. The chain joins TRBV6-5 to TRBJ1-6; 8 bases map to TRBD1. V trimming: 0 bases; J trimming: 10 bases; junction bases outside the gene matches: 8. Germline V gene lookup returns CDR1 MNHEY and CDR2 SVGAGI. The CDR3 spans 16 residues. CDR3 loop: CASSYSKAGGRSPLHF. The DNA of the CDR3 is TGTGCCAGCAGTTACTCGAAGGCAGGGGGCAGATCACCCCTCCACTTT.

The sample holds a few counts of this clonotype. The V call is TRBV4-2, the J call TRBJ2-1; D might be TRBD1 (6 bases). Germline assignment: CDR1 LGHNA and CDR2 YNFKEQ. There are 15 residues in the CDR3. V was trimmed by 4 bases and J by 7 bases, leaving 17 bases between them. DNA of the CDR3: TGTGCCAGCAGCCTCCAGGGGAACGTTGGAAATGAGCAGTTCTTC. Its translation: CASSLQGNVGNEQFF.

This clonotype was counted only a few times. The chain carries TRBV4-2 and TRBJ1-2, with TRBD1 as a possible D gene (6 bases). The CDR3 runs to 14 residues. In germline, CDR1 is LGHNA, CDR2 YNFKEQ. V was trimmed by 1 base and J by 7 bases, leaving 13 bases between them. The CDR3 reads CASSQVRGAGGYTF. DNA for the CDR3: TGTGCCAGCAGCCAAGTTAGGGGGGCAGGTGGCTACACCTTC.

A few counts support this clonotype. The junction departs from germline at one end; a sequencing error may be responsible. The chain uses TRBV2 and TRBJ1-1; maybe TRBD1 (5 bases). Germline CDR1 SNHLY, CDR2 FYNNEI. This CDR3 has 12 residues. The CDR3: CASREDRPEAFF. The DNA for the CDR3 is TGTGCCAGCAGGGAAGACAGACCTGAAGCTTTCTTT.

The V and J genes are TRBV29-1 and TRBJ2-7; D assignment may be TRBD1 or TRBD2 (5 bases each). Deletions cut 6 bases from V and 6 bases from J, with 18 bases between. This CDR3 region has 13 residues. Per the germline V gene, CDR1 is SQVTM and CDR2 is ANQGSEA. The CDR3 protein is CSVLPSRDGEQYF. In nucleotides, the CDR3 is TGCAGCGTCCTCCCGTCCAGGGACGGCGAGCAGTACTTC.

This clonotype was detected only a few times. The chain carries TRBV24-1 and TRBJ1-1; 7 bases are shared with TRBD1. CDR3 length equals 13 residues. V lost 7 bases to trimming and J lost 1 base; unmatched junction nucleotides: 2. The germline V gene has CDR1 KGHDR and CDR2 SFDVKD. The CDR3 region is CATRYRGNTEAFF. The CDR3 region has the DNA TGTGCCACCAGATACAGGGGGAACACTGAAGCTTTCTTT.

This clonotype appeared many times. The gene calls are TRBV12-3 or TRBV12-4 and TRBJ2-1; weak D call: TRBD2 (6 bases). The CDR3 is 17 residues long. Trimming pared 7 bases from V and 9 bases from J, leaving 28 bases between. CDR3 coding DNA: TGTGCCAGCACCCGCCAACTTTCGGGAGCGTCAGAAGGTGAGCAGTTCTTC. It translates to CASTRQLSGASEGEQFF.

This clonotype was seen a handful of times. The chain couples TRBV6-2 or TRBV6-3 to TRBJ2-2; 11 bases match TRBD2. Germline lookup yields CDR1 MNHEY and CDR2 SVGEGT. With 2 bases clipped from V and 5 bases from J, the junction kept 4 bases outside the gene matches. The CDR3 loop spans 16 amino acids. CDR3 residues: CASSYVLAGDTGELFF. The DNA of the CDR3 is TGTGCCAGCAGTTACGTACTAGCGGGAGATACCGGGGAGCTGTTTTTT.

This clonotype has more than one count but fewer than ten. The gene calls are TRBV6-6 and TRBJ2-1; 7 bases align to TRBD1. The V gene's germline CDR1 is MNHNY and CDR2 SVGAGI (reference sequence). This CDR3 has 13 residues. The trim removed 6 bases at V and 7 bases at J, leaving 6 bases unmatched. CDR3 loop: CASRLVRGNEQFF. The CDR3 DNA follows: TGTGCCAGCAGGCTTGTCAGGGGGAATGAGCAGTTCTTC.

This clonotype has only a few counts. V gene TRBV28 combines with J gene TRBJ2-1; 7 bases are a match to TRBD2. There are 14 residues in the CDR3. Germline lookup yields CDR1 MDHEN and CDR2 SYDVKM. Germline trimming cut 5 bases from V and 7 bases from J; bases unmatched to any gene: 8. CDR3 sequence: CASSPWGGGNEQFF. The CDR3 DNA reads TGTGCCAGCAGTCCCTGGGGGGGAGGTAATGAGCAGTTCTTC. Full variable domain (remainder filled in from reference TRBV28 and TRBJ2-1): DVKVTQSSRYLVKRTGEKVFLECVQDMDHENMFWYRQDPGLGLRLIYFSYDVKMKEKGDIPEGYSVSREKKERFSLILESASTNQTSMYLCASSPWGGGNEQFFGPGTRLTVL.

This clonotype was detected many times. The V gene is TRBV29-1, the J gene TRBJ1-5, with 7 positions matching TRBD1. The CDR3 has 13 amino acids. Germline V gene lookup returns CDR1 SQVTM and CDR2 ANQGSEA. J gave up 4 bases and V 8 bases, and 8 bases lay outside the gene matches. The CDR3 spells CSFQTGKNQPQHF. The CDR3, as DNA: TGCAGCTTCCAGACAGGGAAGAATCAGCCCCAGCATTTT. The entire variable domain, with the rest obtained from reference TRBV29-1 and TRBJ1-5, is as follows: SAVISQKPSRDICQRGTSLTIQCQVDSQVTMMFWYRQQPGQSLTLIATANQGSEATYESGFVIDKFPISRPNLTFSTLTVSNMSPEDSSIYLCSFQTGKNQPQHFGDGTRLSIL.

This clonotype showed up many times. This rearrangement joins TRBV28 to TRBJ2-1; no clear D. CDR3 length equals 13 residues. V was clipped by 2 bases and J by 6 bases, with 8 bases between them. Germline-derived CDR1 and CDR2 are MDHEN and SYDVKM. Here the CDR3 reads CASSLPGTNEQFF. In DNA form, the CDR3 reads TGTGCCAGCAGTTTACCGGGTACCAATGAGCAGTTCTTC.

The V and J genes are TRBV25-1 and TRBJ2-1; D perhaps matches TRBD2 (6 bases). Germline V gene sequence: CDR1 MGHDK, CDR2 SYGVNS. V gave up 1 base and J gave up 5 bases, with 12 bases separating them. The CDR3 spans 15 residues. CDR3 in DNA: TGTGCCAGCAGTGAATTGGCGGGGTGGGACAATGAGCAGTTCTTC. It specifies CASSELAGWDNEQFF.

This clonotype turned up a few times. The rearrangement uses TRBV5-6 and TRBJ1-4; a weak D match, TRBD1 (6 bases). Trimming shortened V by 2 bases and J by 0 bases, and 11 bases separated the two germline ends. Per the germline V gene, CDR1 is SGHDT and CDR2 is YYEEEE. The CDR3 spans 16 residues. The CDR3 DNA sequence: TGTGCCAGCAGCTTCTACAGGGATGCAACTAATGAAAAACTGTTTTTT. This codes for CASSFYRDATNEKLFF.

The rearrangement joins TRBV6-2 or TRBV6-3 to TRBJ2-7; 7 bases align to TRBD1. Germline lookup yields CDR1 MNHEY and CDR2 SVGEGT. The CDR3 length is 12 residues. With 6 bases clipped from V and 6 bases from J, the junction kept 5 bases outside the gene matches. In DNA form, the CDR3 reads TGTGCCAGCAGCCGTGACAGGGCCGAGCAGTACTTC. Residues: CASSRDRAEQYF.

This clonotype was found many times. This chain's CDR3 is CASSYSRQGPYEQYF. The DNA of the CDR3 is TGTGCCAGCAGTTACTCGAGACAGGGACCGTACGAGCAGTACTTC. The chain recombines TRBV6-2 or TRBV6-3 with TRBJ2-7; 7 bases map to TRBD1. Germline-derived CDR1 and CDR2 are MNHEY and SVGEGT. The ends lost 0 bases at V and 4 bases at J; junction bases unmatched: 6. The CDR3 is 15 residues long.

This clonotype was observed many times. The rearrangement uses TRBV28 and TRBJ1-2; D gene unclear. The ends were cut back, 6 bases at V and 7 bases at J, with 12 bases in the middle. Germline CDR1 reads MDHEN; CDR2 reads SYDVKM. The CDR3 covers 12 residues. The CDR3 nucleotides are TGTGCCAGCAGCCTACGGCGAGGTGGCTACACCTTC. Translated, it gives CASSLRRGGYTF.

In this sample, this clonotype turned up many times. The chain is built from TRBV4-1 and TRBJ2-2; 7 nucleotides line up with TRBD1. The V gene end was trimmed by 5 bases and the J gene end by 2 bases; junction bases not matched to a gene: 8. The CDR3 has 16 amino acids. Germline CDR1 and CDR2: MGHRA and YSYEKL. CDR3 loop: CASSFTRDRNTGELFF. The DNA for the CDR3 is TGCGCCAGCAGCTTCACCCGGGACAGAAACACCGGGGAGCTGTTTTTT.

This chain uses TRBV27 with TRBJ2-5; D is possibly TRBD2 (6 bases). This CDR3 is 16 amino acids long. V shed 4 bases and J shed 5 bases, with 20 bases lying between them. In germline, CDR1 is MNHEY, CDR2 SMNVEV (reference sequence). This CDR3 is CASSSDKRLVGETQYF. The CDR3 region has the DNA TGTGCCAGCAGTTCAGACAAAAGACTAGTGGGGGAGACCCAGTACTTC.

This clonotype was picked up a small number of times. The chain couples TRBV6-2 or TRBV6-3 to TRBJ2-1; 9 bases agree with TRBD2. This CDR3 comprises 16 residues. Trimming cost V 0 bases and J 6 bases; bases outside gene matches: 6. Germline CDR1 is MNHEY and CDR2 is SVGEGT. CDR3 sequence (DNA): TGTGCCAGCAGTTACTCGTCGACGCGGGAGGGCAATGAGCAGTTCTTC. This encodes CASSYSSTREGNEQFF.